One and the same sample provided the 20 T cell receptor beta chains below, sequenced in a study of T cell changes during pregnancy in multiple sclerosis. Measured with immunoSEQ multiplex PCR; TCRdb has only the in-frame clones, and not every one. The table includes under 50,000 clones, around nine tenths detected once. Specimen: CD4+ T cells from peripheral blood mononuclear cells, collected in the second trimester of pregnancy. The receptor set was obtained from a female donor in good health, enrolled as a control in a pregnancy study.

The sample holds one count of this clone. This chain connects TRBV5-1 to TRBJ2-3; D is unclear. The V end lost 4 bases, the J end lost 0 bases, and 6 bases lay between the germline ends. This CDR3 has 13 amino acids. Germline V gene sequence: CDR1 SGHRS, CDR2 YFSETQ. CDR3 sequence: CASSATSTDTQYF. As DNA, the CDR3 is TGCGCCAGCAGCGCCACTAGCACAGATACGCAGTATTTT.

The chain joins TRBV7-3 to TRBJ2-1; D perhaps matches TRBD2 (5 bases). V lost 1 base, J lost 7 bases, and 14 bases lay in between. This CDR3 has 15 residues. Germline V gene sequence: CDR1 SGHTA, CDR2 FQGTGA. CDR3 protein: CASSLNAPPGNEQFF. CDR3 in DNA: TGTGCCAGCAGCTTAAATGCTCCTCCGGGGAATGAGCAGTTCTTC.

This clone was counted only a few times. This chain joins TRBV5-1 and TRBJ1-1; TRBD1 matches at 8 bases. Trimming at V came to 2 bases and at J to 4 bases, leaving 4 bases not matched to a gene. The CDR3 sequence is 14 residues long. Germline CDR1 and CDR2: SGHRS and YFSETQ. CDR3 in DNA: TGCGCCAGCAGCTTCGTACAGGGGGGCACTGAAGCTTTCTTT. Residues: CASSFVQGGTEAFF.

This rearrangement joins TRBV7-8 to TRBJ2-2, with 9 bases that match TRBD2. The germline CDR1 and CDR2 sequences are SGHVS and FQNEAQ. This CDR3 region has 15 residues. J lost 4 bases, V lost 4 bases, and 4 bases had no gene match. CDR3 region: CASSSSGAGTGELFF. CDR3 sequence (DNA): TGTGCCAGCAGCTCTAGCGGGGCGGGCACCGGGGAGCTGTTTTTT.

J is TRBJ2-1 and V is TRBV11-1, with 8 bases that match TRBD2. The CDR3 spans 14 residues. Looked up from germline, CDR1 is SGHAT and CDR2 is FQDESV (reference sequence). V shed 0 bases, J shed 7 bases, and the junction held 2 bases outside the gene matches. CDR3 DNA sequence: TGTGCCAGCAGCTTAGCGCGGGAGGTGAATGAGCAGTTCTTC. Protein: CASSLAREVNEQFF.

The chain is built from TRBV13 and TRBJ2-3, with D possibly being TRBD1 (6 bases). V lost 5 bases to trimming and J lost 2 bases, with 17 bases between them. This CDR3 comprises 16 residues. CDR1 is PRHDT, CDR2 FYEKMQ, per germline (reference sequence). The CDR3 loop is CASSDSRQGTTDTQYF. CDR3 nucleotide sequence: TGTGCCAGCAGCGATAGCAGGCAGGGGACCACAGATACGCAGTATTTT. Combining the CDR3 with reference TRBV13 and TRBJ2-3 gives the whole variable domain AAGVIQSPRHLIKEKRETATLKCYPIPRHDTVYWYQQGPGQDPQFLISFYEKMQSDKGSIPDRFSAQQFSDYHSELNMSSLELGDSALYFCASSDSRQGTTDTQYFGPGTRLTVL.

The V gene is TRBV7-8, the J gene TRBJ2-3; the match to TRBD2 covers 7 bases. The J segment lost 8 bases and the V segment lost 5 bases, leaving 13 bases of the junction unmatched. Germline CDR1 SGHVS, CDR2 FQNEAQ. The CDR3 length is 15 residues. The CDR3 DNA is TGTGCCAGCAGCATAGTAAGCGGGGCGAGGGGTACGCAGTATTTT. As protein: CASSIVSGARGTQYF.

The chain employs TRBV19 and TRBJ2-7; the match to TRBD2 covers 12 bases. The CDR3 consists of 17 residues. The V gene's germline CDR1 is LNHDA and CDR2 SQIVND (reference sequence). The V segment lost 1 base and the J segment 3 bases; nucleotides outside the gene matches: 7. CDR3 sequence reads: CASSIGLAGGRSYEQYF. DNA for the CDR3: TGTGCCAGTAGTATAGGGCTAGCGGGGGGGCGAAGCTACGAGCAGTACTTC.

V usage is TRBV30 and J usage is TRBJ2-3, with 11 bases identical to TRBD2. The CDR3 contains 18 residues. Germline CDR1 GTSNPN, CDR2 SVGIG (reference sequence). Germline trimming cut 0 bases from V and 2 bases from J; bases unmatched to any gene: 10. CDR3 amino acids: CAWSVSPPSGGYTDTQYF. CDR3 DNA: TGTGCCTGGAGTGTTTCCCCTCCTAGCGGGGGGTACACAGATACGCAGTATTTT.

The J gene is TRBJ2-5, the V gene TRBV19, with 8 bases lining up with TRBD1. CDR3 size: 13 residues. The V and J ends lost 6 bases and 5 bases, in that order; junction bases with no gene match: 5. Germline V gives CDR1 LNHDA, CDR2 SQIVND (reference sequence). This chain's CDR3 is CASSPTGEETQYF. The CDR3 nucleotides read TGTGCCAGTAGCCCGACAGGGGAGGAGACCCAGTACTTC. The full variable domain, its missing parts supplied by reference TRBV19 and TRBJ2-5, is DGGITQSPKYLFRKEGQNVTLSCEQNLNHDAMYWYRQDPGQGLRLIYYSQIVNDFQKGDIAEGYSVSREKKESFPLTVTSAQKNPTAFYLCASSPTGEETQYFGPGTRLLVL.

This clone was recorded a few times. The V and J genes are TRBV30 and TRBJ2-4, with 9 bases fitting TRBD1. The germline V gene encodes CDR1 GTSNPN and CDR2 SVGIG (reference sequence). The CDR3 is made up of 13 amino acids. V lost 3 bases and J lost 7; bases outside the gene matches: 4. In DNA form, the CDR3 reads TGTGCCTGGAGGGGGACAGGGAGGAACATTCAGTACTTC. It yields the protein CAWRGTGRNIQYF.

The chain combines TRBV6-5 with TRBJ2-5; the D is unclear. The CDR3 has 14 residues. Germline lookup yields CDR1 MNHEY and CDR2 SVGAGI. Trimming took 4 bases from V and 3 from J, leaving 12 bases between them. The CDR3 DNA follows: TGTGCCAGCAGTTTAGACACCCGAAAAGAGACCCAGTACTTC. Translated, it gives CASSLDTRKETQYF.

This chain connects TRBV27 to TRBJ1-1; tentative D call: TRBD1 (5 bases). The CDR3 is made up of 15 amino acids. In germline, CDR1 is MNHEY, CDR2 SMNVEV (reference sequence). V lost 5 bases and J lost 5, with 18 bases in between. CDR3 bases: TGTGCCAGCAGTCCCCGGACAAATGCGGTAACTGAAGCTTTCTTT. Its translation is CASSPRTNAVTEAFF.

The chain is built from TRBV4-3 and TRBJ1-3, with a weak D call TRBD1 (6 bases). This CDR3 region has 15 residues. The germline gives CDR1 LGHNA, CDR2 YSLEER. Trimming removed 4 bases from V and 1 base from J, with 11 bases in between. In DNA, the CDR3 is TGCGCCAGCAGCCCGTTCAGGGGTTCTGGAAACACCATATATTTT. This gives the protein CASSPFRGSGNTIYF.

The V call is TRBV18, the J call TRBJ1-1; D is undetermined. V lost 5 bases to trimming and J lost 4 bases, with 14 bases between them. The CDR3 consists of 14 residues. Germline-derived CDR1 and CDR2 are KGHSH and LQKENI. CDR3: CASSSNSLGTEAFF. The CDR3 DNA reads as TGTGCCAGCTCATCCAACAGTTTAGGCACTGAAGCTTTCTTT.

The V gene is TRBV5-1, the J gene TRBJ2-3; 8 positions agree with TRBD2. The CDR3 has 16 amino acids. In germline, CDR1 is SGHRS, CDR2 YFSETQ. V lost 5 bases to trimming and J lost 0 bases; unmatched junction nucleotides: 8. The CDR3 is CASRAGGYTSTDTQYF. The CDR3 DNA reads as TGCGCCAGCAGGGCGGGGGGCTATACTAGCACAGATACGCAGTATTTT.

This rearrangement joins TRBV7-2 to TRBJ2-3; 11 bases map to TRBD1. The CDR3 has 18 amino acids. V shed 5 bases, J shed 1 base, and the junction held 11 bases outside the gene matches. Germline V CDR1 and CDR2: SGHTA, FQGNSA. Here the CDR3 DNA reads TGTGCCAGCAGCAAGGACAGGGGGCGCTTTTCGGGCACAGATACGCAGTATTTT. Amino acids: CASSKDRGRFSGTDTQYF. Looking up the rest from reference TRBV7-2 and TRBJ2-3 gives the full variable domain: GAGVSQSPSNKVTEKGKDVELRCDPISGHTALYWYRQSLGQGLEFLIYFQGNSAPDKSGLPSDRFSAERTGGSVSTLTIQRTQQEDSAVYLCASSKDRGRFSGTDTQYFGPGTRLTVL.

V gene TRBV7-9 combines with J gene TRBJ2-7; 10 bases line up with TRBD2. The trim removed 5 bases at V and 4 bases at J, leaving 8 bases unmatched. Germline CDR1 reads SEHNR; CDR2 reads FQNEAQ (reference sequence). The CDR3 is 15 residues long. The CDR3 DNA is TGTGCCAGCAGCCCCATGGGACTAGCGAAATACGAGCAGTACTTC. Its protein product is CASSPMGLAKYEQYF.

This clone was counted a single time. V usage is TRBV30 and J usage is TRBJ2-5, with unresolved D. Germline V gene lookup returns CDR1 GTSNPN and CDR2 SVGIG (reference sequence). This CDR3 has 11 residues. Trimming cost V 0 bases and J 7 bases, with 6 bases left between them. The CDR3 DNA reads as TGTGCCTGGAGTGTAGGCGGGACCCAGTACTTC. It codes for CAWSVGGTQYF.

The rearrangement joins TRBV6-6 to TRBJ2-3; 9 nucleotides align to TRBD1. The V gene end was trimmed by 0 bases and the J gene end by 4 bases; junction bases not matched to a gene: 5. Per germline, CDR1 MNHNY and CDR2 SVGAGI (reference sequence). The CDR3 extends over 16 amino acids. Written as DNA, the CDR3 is TGTGCCAGCAGTTACTCGACAGGGGGTTCGGCAGATACGCAGTATTTT. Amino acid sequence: CASSYSTGGSADTQYF.